The 2 T cell receptor beta chains in this list originate from one sample, sequenced in a study of T cell responses to AZD1222 COVID-19 vaccine. Sequencing was performed with immunoSEQ multiplex PCR; in TCRdb, only in-frame clones are kept and a portion is missing. The sample lists roughly 110,000 clones, roughly 88% occurring once. This material consisted of peripheral blood, taken on day 0 of AZD1222 vaccination. The source is an adult in good health.

V is TRBV5-5 and J is TRBJ1-1; D not certain. CDR1 is SGHKS, CDR2 YYEKEE, per germline (reference sequence). The CDR3 has 15 residues. Trimming left V 4 bases short and J 1 base short, with 14 bases between. CDR3 sequence (DNA): TGTGCCAGCAGCGCCTTTCGACGGACGAACACTGAAGCTTTCTTT. It is translated as CASSAFRRTNTEAFF.

The V and J genes are TRBV28 and TRBJ2-7, with TRBD2 identical over 8 bases. V lost 6 bases, J lost 2 bases, and 9 bases stayed unmatched. The CDR3 contains 15 residues. Germline CDR1 and CDR2: MDHEN and SYDVKM. CDR3 sequence (DNA): TGTGCCAGCAGCCCGGGGGGGGGAAATGCCTACGAGCAGTACTTC. The encoded protein is CASSPGGGNAYEQYF.